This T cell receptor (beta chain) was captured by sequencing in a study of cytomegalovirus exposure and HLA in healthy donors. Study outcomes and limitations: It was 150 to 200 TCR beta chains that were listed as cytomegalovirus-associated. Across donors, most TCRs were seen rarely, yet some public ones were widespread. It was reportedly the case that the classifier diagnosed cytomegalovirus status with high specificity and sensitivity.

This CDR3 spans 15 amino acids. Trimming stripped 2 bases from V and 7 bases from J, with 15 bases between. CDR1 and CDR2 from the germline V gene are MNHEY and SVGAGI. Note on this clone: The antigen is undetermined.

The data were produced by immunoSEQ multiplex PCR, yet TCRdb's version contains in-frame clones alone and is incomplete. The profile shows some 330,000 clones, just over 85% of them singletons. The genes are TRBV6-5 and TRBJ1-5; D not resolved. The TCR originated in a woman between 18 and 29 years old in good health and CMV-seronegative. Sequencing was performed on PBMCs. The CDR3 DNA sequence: TGTGCCAGCAGTTACACGACGGGGTCAGACCAGCCCCAGCATTTT. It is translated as CASSYTTGSDQPQHF.